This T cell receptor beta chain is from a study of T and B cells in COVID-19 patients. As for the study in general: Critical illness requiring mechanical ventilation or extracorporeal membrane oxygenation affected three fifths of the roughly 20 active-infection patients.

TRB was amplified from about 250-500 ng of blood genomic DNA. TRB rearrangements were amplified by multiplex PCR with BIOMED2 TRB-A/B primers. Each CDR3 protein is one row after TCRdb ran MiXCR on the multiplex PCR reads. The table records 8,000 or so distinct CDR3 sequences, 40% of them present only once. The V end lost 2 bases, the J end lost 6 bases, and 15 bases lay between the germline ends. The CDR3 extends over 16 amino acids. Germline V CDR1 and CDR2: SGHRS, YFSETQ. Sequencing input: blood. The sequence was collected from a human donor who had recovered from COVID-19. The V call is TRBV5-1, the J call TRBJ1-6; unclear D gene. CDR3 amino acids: CASSFFAQMGNSPLHF. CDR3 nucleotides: TGCGCCAGCAGCTTCTTCGCCCAAATGGGTAATTCACCCCTCCACTTT.